Reported below is one T cell receptor (beta chain). This clone's antigen is unknown. Base-call qualities are not available, and no considerably larger clone is one nucleotide away. To demonstrate the VDJtools post-analysis software, TCR beta repertoires were profiled from the peripheral blood of about a dozen young patients with multiple sclerosis. The multiple sclerosis patients were children and adolescents between 6 and 15 years of age. The CDR3 numbers 12 residues from cysteine through phenylalanine. CDR3 DNA is the only sequence kept; it has 36 bases, read in frame from the first base. The germline V gene yields SQVTM for CDR1 and ANQGSEA for CDR2. V is reduced by 5 bases and J by 4 bases, leaving a spacing of 8 bases between them. The library was generated by PCR. The reads were generated on an Illumina HiSeq 2500. To reduce PCR and sequencing biases, unique molecular identifiers were incorporated into the TCR beta cDNA libraries. Approximately 500,000 cDNA molecules were obtained per 1 to 10 million input T cells, so each molecule approximated one T cell. Patient libraries were prepared and sequenced with the same protocol used for the earlier healthy control dataset. Within a given batch, samples were prepared together, multiplexed and sequenced on the same HiSeq lane. In the source study's methods: Raw barcoded reads were processed with MIGEC, and single-read molecular identifier groups were discarded before consensus assembly and CDR3 extraction. VDJtools was used for post-analysis of the clonotype tables, with diversity normalized by down-sampling every dataset to the smallest sample size. Repertoire overlap clustering matched CDR3 amino acid but not nucleotide sequences to correct batch-related cross-sample contamination. TCRdb cleaned the public reads at Q25 with fastp, built clones with MiXCR and kept in-frame beta chains. Under each unique CDR3 protein, matching rows form one entry showing the most common genes and DNA. TCRdb assigned the V and J calls; the authors' analysis was not used. The sample data list about 540,000 distinct CDR3 sequences, and around a third of these were observed just once. The ten largest clones capture about 5.6% of the sample.

This record comes from a study of post-analysis software for immune sequencing data (dated by TCRdb to between 2014 and 2017). With regard to the full study: Disease courses on record covered relapsing-remitting, secondary progressive and progressive-relapsing multiple sclerosis, though some patients had no subtype annotation. Patient repertoires were compared against 11 previously published healthy control repertoires from donors aged roughly 6 to 25 years. A subset of samples was prepared in parallel using single-end sample barcoding, then pooled and co-amplified after Illumina adapter ligation.

On the study overall, not on this receptor specifically: Significantly lower normalized Chao1 diversity was found in multiple sclerosis patients than in controls, suggesting substantial peripheral T-cell clonal expansion. Strong co-clustering of samples prepared in the same batch was shown by direct clustering with F measure, prompting a batch-effect correction. The control group was slightly older than the multiple sclerosis patient group. Roughly 5 TRBV segments, including TRBV5-6, TRBV5-1 and TRBV20-1, were significantly more frequent in patients than controls.

Sequencing input: blood. This receptor was taken from a girl under 18 with multiple sclerosis. The sequence joins TRBV29-1 to TRBJ2-2; a tentative D call is TRBD1 (6 bases match). The sequenced DNA: TGCAGCGTTAGCAGGGGCACCGGGGAGCTGTTTTTT. It translates as CSVSRGTGELFF.